These 27 T cell receptor beta chains came from one sample sequenced in a study of blood T cells in healthy people across ages. It was with a sample-barcoded 5' primer and a J-beta primer mix that a second PCR of about 6 to 12 cycles was run. TCRdb itself ran the 5' RACE reads through MiXCR, one entry per CDR3 protein. The profile shows about 620,000 distinct CDR3 sequences, about 51% of them singletons. The sequenced material came from blood. The receptors originated from an elderly woman in good health.

This clonotype occurred a few times. The junction departs from the called germline gene at one end, perhaps through a read error. The genes are TRBV4-1 and TRBJ1-4; D call uncertain. This CDR3 contains 15 residues. Germline V gives CDR1 MGHRA, CDR2 YSYEKL. The CDR3 DNA sequence: TGCGCCAGCGGCCAATTTCTCAACCCACGTGAAAAACTGTTTTTT. Protein product: CASGQFLNPREKLFF.

The chain has TRBV12-3 or TRBV12-4 and TRBJ2-1; 14 nucleotides match TRBD2. V lost 6 bases and J lost 9; bases outside the gene matches: 4. This CDR3 has 14 residues. The CDR3 DNA reads TGTGCCAGCAGGGGGACTAGCGGGAGCAGTGAGCAGTTCTTC. The encoded protein is CASRGTSGSSEQFF.

This clonotype came up many times. The chain is built from TRBV5-1 and TRBJ2-7; D not certain. There are 13 residues in the CDR3. Trimming took 0 bases from V and 2 from J, leaving 6 bases between them. The germline gives CDR1 SGHRS, CDR2 YFSETQ. The CDR3 bases are TGCGCCAGCAGCTTGGTGTCTGCCTACGAGCAGTACTTC. Residues: CASSLVSAYEQYF.

V and J are TRBV7-6 and TRBJ2-4, with 11 bases that match TRBD2. The closer fit of TRBJ2-7 to the DNA end suggests the J call may be wrong. Germline CDR1 SGHVS, CDR2 FNYEAQ. The CDR3 covers 15 residues. The CDR3 loop reads CASSLAGGLADEQYF. The CDR3 bases are TGTGCCAGCAGCTTAGCTGGGGGACTAGCGGACGAGCAGTACTTC.

The table lists this clonotype with many counts. The chain carries TRBV6-5 and TRBJ1-1; the D gene is possibly TRBD1 (5 bases). The CDR3 contains 16 residues. V was trimmed by 2 bases and J by 6 bases, leaving 19 bases between them. Germline V CDR1 and CDR2: MNHEY, SVGAGI. The CDR3 loop is CASSYNPGPGGPEAFF. CDR3 nucleotide sequence: TGTGCCAGCAGTTACAATCCGGGACCCGGTGGTCCTGAAGCTTTCTTT.

The chain uses TRBV6-6 and TRBJ2-1, with 7 bases fitting TRBD2. V gave up 4 bases and J gave up 10 bases; unmatched junction bases: 1. The germline V gene encodes CDR1 MNHNY and CDR2 SVGAGI (reference sequence). This CDR3 region has 11 residues. In DNA form, the CDR3 reads TGTGCCAGCAGTTCTAGCGGCGAGCAGTTCTTC. As protein: CASSSSGEQFF.

This CDR3 reads CSVLGPGSGANVLTF. The CDR3 region has the DNA TGCAGCGTTCTTGGACCCGGCTCTGGGGCCAACGTCCTGACTTTC. The J gene is TRBJ2-6, the V gene TRBV29-1; D not certain. This CDR3 region has 15 residues. Per germline, CDR1 SQVTM and CDR2 ANQGSEA. The ends were cut back, 5 bases at V and 0 bases at J, with 11 bases in the middle.

This clonotype was seen only a few times. This chain connects TRBV3-1 to TRBJ2-5, with 9 positions matching TRBD2. Germline trimming cut 4 bases from V and 4 bases from J; bases unmatched to any gene: 4. The length of the CDR3 is 14 residues. Germline CDR1 reads LGHDT; CDR2 reads YNNKEL (reference sequence). CDR3 sequence (DNA): TGTGCCAGCAGCCCAGCGGGGGGAGGAGAGACCCAGTACTTC. Translated, it gives CASSPAGGGETQYF.

The chain uses TRBV7-2 and TRBJ2-4; possibly TRBD1 or TRBD2 for D (6 bases each). The DNA end is a closer match to TRBJ2-7, so the J assignment may be wrong. The CDR3 covers 16 residues. CDR1 SGHTA and CDR2 FQGNSA come from the germline V gene. CDR3 DNA sequence: TGTGCCAGCAGCCAAGAGGTTGGGGGGCGCGGGTACGAGCAGTACTTC. It encodes CASSQEVGGRGYEQYF.

The chain couples TRBV28 to TRBJ1-1; D gene unclear. V shed 6 bases and J shed 8 bases, with 16 bases lying between them. This CDR3 contains 13 residues. Germline loops: CDR1 MDHEN, CDR2 SYDVKM. The CDR3, as DNA: TGTGCCAGCAGCCCGCCGGCTGTGAGGGAAGCTTTCTTT. The encoded protein is CASSPPAVREAFF.

This clonotype was seen repeatedly, ten times or more. The chain uses TRBV9 and TRBJ2-1; D unclear. The ends were cut back, 4 bases at V and 3 bases at J, with 8 bases in the middle. This CDR3 has 13 residues. The germline gives CDR1 SGDLS, CDR2 YYNGEE. CDR3 nucleotides: TGTGCCAGCAGCCAGGCCCACTACAATGAGCAGTTCTTC. Amino acid sequence: CASSQAHYNEQFF.

A few counts support this clonotype. This could be a read error, since a much larger clone is one nucleotide away. This chain connects TRBV12-3 or TRBV12-4 to TRBJ1-2, with 8 bases lining up with TRBD1. The CDR3 sequence is 13 residues long. V shed 8 bases and J 4 bases; nucleotides not matched to a gene: 6. This chain's CDR3 is CASAGQGSYGYTF. The DNA for the CDR3 is TGTGCCAGCGCCGGACAGGGCAGCTATGGCTACACCTTC.

Concerning this clonotype: A much larger clone lies one base from this, so it may be a read error. V is TRBV20-1 and J is TRBJ2-3; D is unclear. The CDR3 sequence is 13 residues long. Per the germline V gene, CDR1 is DFQATT and CDR2 is SNEGSKA (reference sequence). CDR3 DNA: TGCAGTGCTAGAGTCGATACGAAAGATGCGCAGTATTTT. Protein product: CSARVDTKDAQYF.

This clonotype has a handful of counts. This chain uses TRBV7-2 with TRBJ1-5; the D gene is possibly TRBD1 (5 bases). The CDR3 length is 14 residues. Germline V gene sequence: CDR1 SGHTA, CDR2 FQGNSA. V lost 8 bases and J 3 bases, leaving 14 bases between the germline ends. CDR3 coding DNA: TGTGCCAGCGGGCCGGGGCATTCCAATCAGCCCCAGCATTTT. Amino acid sequence: CASGPGHSNQPQHF.

This sequence joins TRBV4-1 and TRBJ2-3; D unresolved. This CDR3 comprises 16 residues. Germline V lookup: CDR1 MGHRA, CDR2 YSYEKL. V lost 0 bases to trimming and J lost 0 bases, with 10 bases between them. Here the CDR3 reads CASSQDWQSSTDTQYF. The DNA of the CDR3 is TGCGCCAGCAGCCAAGATTGGCAGTCTAGCACAGATACGCAGTATTTT.

The gene calls are TRBV2 and TRBJ1-1, with 7 nucleotides matching TRBD1. Germline lookup yields CDR1 SNHLY and CDR2 FYNNEI. The CDR3 is 14 amino acids. J gave up 1 base and V 6 bases, and 5 bases lay outside the gene matches. The CDR3 nucleotides read TGTGCCAGCAGGAGACAGGGTGGGAACACTGAAGCTTTCTTT. Translated: CASRRQGGNTEAFF. The complete variable domain, with remaining parts taken from reference TRBV2 and TRBJ1-1, reads EPEVTQTPSHQVTQMGQEVILRCVPISNHLYFYWYRQILGQKVEFLVSFYNNEISEKSEIFDDQFSVERPDGSNFTLKIRSTKLEDSAMYFCASRRQGGNTEAFFGQGTRLTVV.

This clonotype has just a few counts. The chain joins TRBV2 to TRBJ2-3; no clear D gene. This CDR3 contains 13 residues. V lost 7 bases to trimming and J lost 1 base, with 9 bases between them. Looked up from germline, CDR1 is SNHLY and CDR2 is FYNNEI. The CDR3: CASNGLRTDTQYF. In DNA, the CDR3 is TGTGCCAGCAACGGGCTGCGCACAGATACGCAGTATTTT.

The sample holds many counts of this clonotype. The chain couples TRBV5-1 to TRBJ2-3; possibly TRBD2 for D (6 bases). V lost 1 base and J lost 0, with 12 bases in between. Germline CDR1 is SGHRS and CDR2 is YFSETQ. This CDR3 spans 16 amino acids. DNA for the CDR3: TGCGCCAGCAGCTTGATGCGGGGACCTAGCACAGATACGCAGTATTTT. The encoded protein is CASSLMRGPSTDTQYF.

V usage is TRBV6-2 or TRBV6-3 and J usage is TRBJ1-1, with unresolved D. The CDR3 sequence is 14 residues long. Germline V gene data show CDR1 as MNHEY and CDR2 as SVGEGT. Trimming took 5 bases from V and 1 from J, leaving 11 bases between them. The CDR3 sequence is CASSPWAGNTEAFF. The CDR3 nucleotides are TGTGCCAGCAGTCCGTGGGCAGGGAACACTGAAGCTTTCTTT.

This clonotype came up a few times. The chain carries TRBV20-1 and TRBJ1-6; 12 bases match TRBD1. CDR3 length: 15 residues. CDR1 and CDR2 from the germline V gene are DFQATT and SNEGSKA (reference sequence). V lost 5 bases and J lost 10; bases outside the gene matches: 9. This CDR3 is CSAPPGQGALSPLHF. The CDR3 nucleotides read TGCAGTGCTCCCCCGGGACAGGGGGCTCTATCACCCCTCCACTTT.

Details on this clonotype: A read error may explain this, as a much larger clone is one base away. The rearrangement joins TRBV11-1 to TRBJ2-5; 9 nucleotides agree with TRBD2. The DNA matches TRBJ2-7 better at its end, which makes the J call doubtful. This CDR3 contains 14 residues. Per the germline V gene, CDR1 is SGHAT and CDR2 is FQDESV (reference sequence). The CDR3 coding sequence is TGTGCCAGCAGCGTTGAGACTAGCGGAAGCGAGCAGTACTTC. It encodes CASSVETSGSEQYF.

This clonotype was detected only a few times. This clone may be a read error of a much larger clone one base away. The V gene is TRBV7-9, the J gene TRBJ2-4; D remains unclear. The end of the DNA aligns better with TRBJ2-7, so the J call may be wrong. The CDR3 extends over 12 amino acids. Germline V CDR1 and CDR2: SEHNR, FQNEAQ (reference sequence). The CDR3 sequence is CASSFWTYEQYF. The CDR3 bases are TGTGCCAGCAGCTTCTGGACCTACGAGCAGTACTTC.

The chain is built from TRBV7-6 and TRBJ1-1, with D unresolved. Germline V gene data show CDR1 as SGHVS and CDR2 as FNYEAQ. Trimming stripped 5 bases from V and 1 base from J, with 14 bases between. The CDR3 extends over 15 amino acids. CDR3 nucleotide sequence: TGTGCCAGCAGCCTAAGTCGGGGTACGAACACTGAAGCTTTCTTT. Encoded protein: CASSLSRGTNTEAFF.

This clonotype has a count of ten or more. The chain has TRBV7-8 and TRBJ2-1; a weak D match, TRBD2 (6 bases). The germline V gene encodes CDR1 SGHVS and CDR2 FQNEAQ. CDR3 length: 19 residues. V gave up 0 bases and J gave up 7 bases, with 25 bases separating them. CDR3 region: CASSLAIVGLRERWNEQFF. The CDR3 nucleotides read TGTGCCAGCAGCTTAGCCATAGTGGGGCTACGGGAGAGATGGAATGAGCAGTTCTTC.

A few counts support this clonotype. This rearrangement joins TRBV9 to TRBJ2-1, with 7 bases aligning to TRBD2. The V segment lost 5 bases and the J segment 7 bases; nucleotides outside the gene matches: 6. The V gene's germline CDR1 is SGDLS and CDR2 YYNGEE. The CDR3 is 13 residues long. The CDR3 sequence: CASRREGRNEQFF. The CDR3 DNA reads as TGTGCCAGCAGAAGGGAGGGCCGAAATGAGCAGTTCTTC.

The J gene is TRBJ2-2, the V gene TRBV7-9; no clear D. The CDR3 contains 14 residues. V was pared by 5 bases and J by 0 bases, with 7 bases between. Germline CDR1 reads SEHNR; CDR2 reads FQNEAQ (reference sequence). The CDR3: CASSLGANTGELFF. The DNA of the CDR3 is TGTGCCAGCAGCCTGGGCGCGAACACCGGGGAGCTGTTTTTT.

This clonotype was detected a few times. This chain links TRBV10-1 with TRBJ2-2; 10 bases fit TRBD1. Germline V gene lookup returns CDR1 WNHNN and CDR2 SYGVQD (reference sequence). V shed 6 bases, J shed 4 bases, and the junction held 2 bases outside the gene matches. CDR3 size: 14 residues. CDR3 sequence reads: CASSRDRGTGELFF. CDR3 bases: TGCGCCAGCAGCCGGGACAGGGGCACCGGGGAGCTGTTTTTT.